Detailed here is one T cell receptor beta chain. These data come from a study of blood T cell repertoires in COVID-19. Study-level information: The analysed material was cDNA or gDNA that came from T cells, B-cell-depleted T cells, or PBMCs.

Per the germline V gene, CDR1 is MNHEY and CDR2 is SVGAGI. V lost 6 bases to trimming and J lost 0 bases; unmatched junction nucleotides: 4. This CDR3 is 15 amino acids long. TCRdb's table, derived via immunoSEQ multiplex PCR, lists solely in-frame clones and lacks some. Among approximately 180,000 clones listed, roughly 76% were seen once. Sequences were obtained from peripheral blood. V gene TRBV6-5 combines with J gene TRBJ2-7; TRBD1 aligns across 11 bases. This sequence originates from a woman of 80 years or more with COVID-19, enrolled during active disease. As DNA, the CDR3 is TGTGCCAGCAGCCCCGGGACAGGGGGCTCCTACGAGCAGTACTTC. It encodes CASSPGTGGSYEQYF.